The entry below gives a single TCR beta chain sequence along with its context. Its antigen is not known. This record comes from a study of Tregs in tolerant kidney transplant recipients. The study, taken as a whole, reports: Antigen-driven expansion was suggested because donor-specific Tregs expanded more than all Tregs in tolerant patients.

The V gene lost 4 bases and the J gene lost 4 bases, with 13 bases spanning the gap. Germline lookup yields CDR1 MNHEY and CDR2 SVGAGI. This CDR3 region has 14 residues. Unstimulated regulatory T cells (CD4+CD25+CD127-), CD4+CD25- non-regulatory cells, CD4 and CD8 cells were FACS-sorted from thawed PBMCs. Data came from immunoSEQ multiplex PCR; TCRdb stores just in-frame clones and leaves some out. The table has roughly 80,000 clones, approximately 89% seen once. The sequenced sample was Tregs from blood, obtained before the transplant. The sequence derives from a human donor who received a combined kidney and bone marrow transplant. The gene calls are TRBV6-5 and TRBJ1-2; D not resolved. CDR3 nucleotide sequence: TGTGCCAGCAGTTTGACACCCCAAAGCTATGGCTACACCTTC. This sequence encodes CASSLTPQSYGYTF.